Following are 26 T cell receptor beta chains from one sample sequenced in a study of neurological immune-mediated disorders. TCRdb re-analysed the 5' RACE reads in MiXCR, keeping a single row per CDR3 protein. The data contain roughly 55,000 distinct CDR3 sequences, approximately 16% of them singletons. Sequencing was done on a sample of PBMCs. The receptors here all came from a man in his sixties in good health.

CDR3 protein: CASSQALAGRTEAFF. CDR3 DNA sequence: TGCGCCAGCAGCCAAGCTCTGGCAGGGAGGACTGAAGCTTTCTTT. This chain joins TRBV4-3 and TRBJ1-1; maybe TRBD1 (5 bases). This CDR3 spans 15 amino acids. Germline loops: CDR1 LGHNA, CDR2 YSLEER. Trimming cost V 1 base and J 5 bases, with 14 bases left between them.

This clonotype appeared many times. V is TRBV14 and J is TRBJ1-1; no definite D call. The germline V gene encodes CDR1 SGHDN and CDR2 FVKESK. The CDR3 covers 16 residues. Trimming took 1 base from V and 2 from J, leaving 14 bases between them. In DNA, the CDR3 is TGTGCCAGCAGCCAAGTCCTCCCGAGGAGCAACACTGAAGCTTTCTTT. Its translation is CASSQVLPRSNTEAFF.

This clonotype was found many times. The chain uses TRBV25-1 and TRBJ1-3; D remains ambiguous. The CDR3 consists of 14 residues. Trimming left V 6 bases short and J 7 bases short, with 16 bases between. Germline V gene lookup returns CDR1 MGHDK and CDR2 SYGVNS. This CDR3 reads CASRAGESPNTIYF. DNA for the CDR3: TGTGCCAGCAGGGCCGGGGAAAGCCCGAACACCATATATTTT.

This clonotype was detected many times. The V call is TRBV7-2, the J call TRBJ2-1; 8 bases are a match to TRBD2. V dropped 5 bases and J dropped 4; count of bases not matched to a gene: 7. Germline lookup yields CDR1 SGHTA and CDR2 FQGNSA. The CDR3 length is 15 residues. CDR3 region: CASSGSRGAYNEQFF. CDR3 sequence (DNA): TGTGCCAGCAGCGGGTCGCGGGGGGCGTACAATGAGCAGTTCTTC. Variable domain in full (rest from reference TRBV7-2 and TRBJ2-1): GAGVSQSPSNKVTEKGKDVELRCDPISGHTALYWYRQSLGQGLEFLIYFQGNSAPDKSGLPSDRFSAERTGGSVSTLTIQRTQQEDSAVYLCASSGSRGAYNEQFFGPGTRLTVL.

In the case of this clonotype: It may be a read error: a sequence one base away is much more abundant. The genes are TRBV30 and TRBJ1-1; 7 bases agree with TRBD1. Germline CDR1 is GTSNPN and CDR2 is SVGIG (reference sequence). The CDR3 contains 13 residues. The CDR3 here is CAWGVYRGSEAFF. In nucleotides, the CDR3 is TGTGCCTGGGGTGTCTACAGGGGCTCTGAAGCTTTCTTT.

This clonotype was counted at least ten times. This rearrangement joins TRBV20-1 to TRBJ2-1, with D perhaps TRBD1 or TRBD2 (5 bases each). Trimming stripped 6 bases from V and 9 bases from J, with 12 bases between. The CDR3 extends over 11 amino acids. CDR1 and CDR2 (germline): DFQATT, SNEGSKA (reference sequence). CDR3 loop: CSAERGAEQFF. The CDR3 nucleotides read TGCAGTGCAGAGAGGGGCGCTGAGCAGTTCTTC.

V and J are TRBV6-1 and TRBJ2-6, with D possibly called TRBD1 or TRBD2 (5 bases each). Germline V gene data show CDR1 as MNHNS and CDR2 as SASEGT. The CDR3 consists of 17 residues. Trimming took off 3 bases at V and 3 bases at J, with 15 bases between the two ends. The DNA of the CDR3 is TGTGCCAGCAGTGACAACAGGAGGTTGGATGGGGCCAACGTCCTGACTTTC. Protein: CASSDNRRLDGANVLTF.

The table lists this clonotype with many counts. The chain joins TRBV4-1 to TRBJ1-2; no clear D. This CDR3 is 15 amino acids long. V shed 0 bases and J shed 7 bases, with 15 bases lying between them. CDR1 MGHRA and CDR2 YSYEKL come from the germline V gene. The CDR3 DNA reads TGCGCCAGCAGCCAAGATTTGGGCCTTTCCAGTGGCTACACCTTC. It is translated as CASSQDLGLSSGYTF.

This chain connects TRBV15 to TRBJ2-5; D gene unclear. Germline V gives CDR1 LNHNV, CDR2 YYDKDF (reference sequence). Trimming removed 3 bases at V and 12 bases at J, with 20 bases between. This CDR3 has 14 amino acids. The CDR3, as DNA: TGTGCCACCAGCAGGGCTTGGACCCCAGAGACAAAGTACTTC. Encoded protein: CATSRAWTPETKYF.

The rearrangement uses TRBV20-1 and TRBJ1-4; D might be TRBD1 (5 bases). The CDR3 is 15 amino acids. Per germline, CDR1 DFQATT and CDR2 SNEGSKA (reference sequence). With 5 bases removed from V and 5 bases from J, the gap between germline ends came to 18 bases. The CDR3, as DNA: TGCAGTGCTCCAATGGGTCGGGGACGGAATGAAAAACTGTTTTTT. This sequence encodes CSAPMGRGRNEKLFF.

V is TRBV21-1 and J is TRBJ2-1. TRBV21-1 is classified as a pseudogene. The CDR3 loop spans 16 amino acids. CDR3 nucleotide sequence: TGTGCCAGCAGCAAAAGCAACGGCTGGTCCTACAATGAGCAGTTCTTC. It encodes CASSKSNGWSYNEQFF.

This chain uses TRBV20-1 with TRBJ2-3; 9 bases line up with TRBD2. CDR1 DFQATT and CDR2 SNEGSKA come from the germline V gene (reference sequence). The V and J ends lost 2 bases and 6 bases, in that order; junction bases with no gene match: 0. This CDR3 contains 12 residues. The CDR3 DNA is TGCAGTGCTAGACTAGCGGGGGATACGCAGTATTTT. Translation gives CSARLAGDTQYF.

The V and J genes are TRBV15 and TRBJ2-2; TRBD1 aligns across 7 bases. The CDR3 consists of 18 residues. In germline, CDR1 is LNHNV, CDR2 YYDKDF (reference sequence). J gave up 6 bases and V 3 bases, and 16 bases lay outside the gene matches. The CDR3 sequence is CATSRAAGYDRAPGELFF. CDR3 in DNA: TGTGCCACCAGCAGGGCCGCCGGCTATGACAGGGCCCCCGGGGAGCTGTTTTTT.

The table lists this clonotype with many counts. The chain joins TRBV5-1 to TRBJ1-3, with TRBD1 identical over 8 bases. V lost 3 bases, J lost 4 bases, and 9 bases stayed unmatched. This CDR3 has 16 amino acids. The germline gives CDR1 SGHRS, CDR2 YFSETQ. CDR3 sequence reads: CASSSDPGGVGNTIYF. Written as DNA, the CDR3 is TGCGCCAGCAGCTCAGACCCAGGGGGCGTGGGAAACACCATATATTTT.

This clonotype was observed many times. The chain couples TRBV12-3 or TRBV12-4 to TRBJ2-7; 9 positions agree with TRBD1. The CDR3 is made up of 13 amino acids. With 6 bases clipped from V and 4 bases from J, the junction kept 4 bases outside the gene matches. The CDR3 sequence: CASRGTGRYEQYF. CDR3 in DNA: TGTGCCAGCAGGGGGACAGGGCGGTACGAGCAGTACTTC.

The chain uses TRBV2 and TRBJ2-2; D might be TRBD1 (5 bases). V was pared by 10 bases and J by 4 bases, with 16 bases between. The germline gives CDR1 SNHLY, CDR2 FYNNEI. The CDR3 runs 14 residues. The chain's CDR3 is CAITLLGLTGELFF. In DNA form, the CDR3 reads TGTGCCATTACCCTCTTGGGGCTCACCGGGGAGCTGTTTTTT.

This chain joins TRBV20-1 and TRBJ2-2; maybe TRBD2 (5 bases). Germline V gives CDR1 DFQATT, CDR2 SNEGSKA (reference sequence). V lost 8 bases to trimming and J lost 5 bases, with 12 bases between them. The CDR3 runs to 12 residues. The CDR3 DNA sequence: TGCAGTTCTCTGAGCGGTACCGGGGAGCTGTTTTTT. Translating it yields CSSLSGTGELFF.

Many counts were recorded for this clonotype. V gene TRBV24-1 combines with J gene TRBJ2-6; D might be TRBD2 (7 bases). The length of the CDR3 is 17 residues. Germline V gene data show CDR1 as KGHDR and CDR2 as SFDVKD. V was trimmed by 1 base and J by 4 bases, leaving 13 bases between them. The CDR3 here is CATSDFPGGPGANVLTF. DNA of the CDR3: TGTGCCACCAGTGATTTTCCCGGGGGGCCAGGGGCCAACGTCCTGACTTTC.

This clonotype was seen many times. This chain connects TRBV6-5 to TRBJ2-5, with 7 bases that match TRBD1. CDR1 is MNHEY, CDR2 SVGAGI, per germline. The CDR3 is 14 amino acids. With 0 bases clipped from V and 2 bases from J, the junction kept 0 bases outside the gene matches. CDR3 in DNA: TGTGCCAGCAGTTACTCGACAGGGCAAGAGACCCAGTACTTC. As protein: CASSYSTGQETQYF.

This clonotype was detected ten times or more. V gene TRBV29-1 combines with J gene TRBJ2-7, with D hard to call. CDR3 length equals 13 residues. Germline-derived CDR1 and CDR2 are SQVTM and ANQGSEA. Trimming pared 7 bases from V and 2 bases from J, leaving 15 bases between. CDR3 loop: CSAIPGGAYEQYF. The CDR3, as DNA: TGCAGCGCCATTCCGGGCGGCGCCTACGAGCAGTACTTC.

The rearrangement links TRBV7-9 to TRBJ1-1, with no clear D. Germline assignment: CDR1 SEHNR and CDR2 FQNEAQ (reference sequence). Trimming left V 5 bases short and J 1 base short, with 17 bases between. This CDR3 has 16 amino acids. The DNA for the CDR3 is TGTGCCAGCAGCCCCCTAATGCCTGGCCCGAACACTGAAGCTTTCTTT. Protein product: CASSPLMPGPNTEAFF. The full variable domain, its missing parts supplied by reference TRBV7-9 and TRBJ1-1, is DTGVSQNPRHKITKRGQNVTFRCDPISEHNRLYWYRQTLGQGPEFLTYFQNEAQLEKSRLLSDRFSAERPKGSFSTLEIQRTEQGDSAMYLCASSPLMPGPNTEAFFGQGTRLTVV.

This clonotype was counted ten times or more. The J gene is TRBJ2-1, the V gene TRBV12-3 or TRBV12-4, with D hard to call. The V gene lost 1 base and the J gene lost 13 bases, with 17 bases spanning the gap. The CDR3 contains 14 residues. For the CDR3, the DNA is TGTGCCAGCAGTTTAGGCAGGCAGCTAAGACCCCAGTTCTTC. It specifies CASSLGRQLRPQFF.

There are many counts of this clonotype. One junction end does not reproduce the germline sequence, and a read error may be involved. This chain links TRBV5-1 with TRBJ1-1, with TRBD1 matching over 8 bases. The CDR3 is 14 residues long. Germline V CDR1 and CDR2: SGHRS, YFSETQ. The CDR3 spells CASSPGTGNTEAFF. CDR3 DNA sequence: TGTGCCTCCTCCCCCGGGACAGGGAACACTGAAGCTTTCTTT. The entire variable domain, with the rest obtained from reference TRBV5-1 and TRBJ1-1, is as follows: KAGVTQTPRYLIKTRGQQVTLSCSPISGHRSVSWYQQTPGQGLQFLFEYFSETQRNKGNFPGRFSGRQFSNSRSEMNVSTLELGDSALYLCASSPGTGNTEAFFGQGTRLTVV.

This clonotype was seen repeatedly, ten times or more. The chain is built from TRBV7-9 and TRBJ2-6, with TRBD2 identical over 7 bases. The V gene end was trimmed by 5 bases and the J gene end by 2 bases; junction bases not matched to a gene: 3. The germline V gene encodes CDR1 SEHNR and CDR2 FQNEAQ (reference sequence). The CDR3 has 15 amino acids. In DNA form, the CDR3 reads TGTGCCAGCAGCCACGGGAGGACTGGGGCCAACGTCCTGACTTTC. Amino acid sequence: CASSHGRTGANVLTF.

V usage is TRBV3-1 and J usage is TRBJ2-3, with 11 bases lining up with TRBD2. Looked up from germline, CDR1 is LGHDT and CDR2 is YNNKEL (reference sequence). This CDR3 is 16 amino acids long. V shed 5 bases, J shed 2 bases, and the junction held 6 bases outside the gene matches. The CDR3 bases are TGTGCCAGCAGCTCTCGACTAGCGGGGAACACAGATACGCAGTATTTT. Its translation: CASSSRLAGNTDTQYF.

This clonotype was seen ten or more times. The chain couples TRBV12-3 or TRBV12-4 to TRBJ2-7, with a possible D match to TRBD1 (5 bases). V lost 3 bases to trimming and J lost 7 bases, with 16 bases between them. The CDR3 extends over 14 amino acids. CDR3 coding DNA: TGTGCCAGCAGTTTTGGTCTGGGGCCCTTGGAGCAGTACTTC. Amino acids: CASSFGLGPLEQYF.